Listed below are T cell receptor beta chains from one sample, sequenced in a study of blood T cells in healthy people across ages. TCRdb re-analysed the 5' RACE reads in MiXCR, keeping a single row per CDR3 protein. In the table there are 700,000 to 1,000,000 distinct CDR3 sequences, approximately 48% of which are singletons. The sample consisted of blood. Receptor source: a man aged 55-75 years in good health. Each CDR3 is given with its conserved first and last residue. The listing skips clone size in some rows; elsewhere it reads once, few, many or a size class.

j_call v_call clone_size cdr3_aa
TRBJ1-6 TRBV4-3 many CASSRDRDPREDSPLHF
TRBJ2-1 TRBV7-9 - CASSPGTCEQFF
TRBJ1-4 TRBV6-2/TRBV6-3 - CASSSGPMEFF
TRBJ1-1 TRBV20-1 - CSAASGTLNTEAFF
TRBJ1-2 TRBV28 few CASSLGTHGYTF
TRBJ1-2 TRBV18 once CASSPMKQGVNYGYTF
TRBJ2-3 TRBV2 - CASRGNSVADTQYF
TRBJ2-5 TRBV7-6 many CASSPGLAGEILQETQYF
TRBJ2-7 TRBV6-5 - CASSYSRQAGYEQYF
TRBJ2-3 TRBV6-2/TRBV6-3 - CASSYARGSTDTQYF
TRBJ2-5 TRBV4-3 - CASSQAFSETQYF
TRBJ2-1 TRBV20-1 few CSADGQGLETQFF
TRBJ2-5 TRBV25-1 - CASILAMGETQYF
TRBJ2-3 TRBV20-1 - CSAIGGGPFSTDTQYF
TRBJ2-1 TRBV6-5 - CASSMNAGTVDNEQFF
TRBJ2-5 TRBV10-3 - CADSDRGQETQYF
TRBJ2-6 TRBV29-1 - CSVWGGISGANVLTF
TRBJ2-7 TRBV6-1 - CASSDRMALSSYEQYF
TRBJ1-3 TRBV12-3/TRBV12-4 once CASSLGAGEAGNTIYF
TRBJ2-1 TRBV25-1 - CASSATSGGVGEQFF
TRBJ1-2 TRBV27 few CASSQGQGPIHYGYTF
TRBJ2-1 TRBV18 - CASSVDEQFF
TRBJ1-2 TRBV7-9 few CASSETVTYGYTF
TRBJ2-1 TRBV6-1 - CASRRGSYNEQFF
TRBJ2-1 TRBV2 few CASSDSTGYNEQFF
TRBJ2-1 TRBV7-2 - CASSSDRASDNEQFF
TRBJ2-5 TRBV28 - CASSSERGALSHTQYF
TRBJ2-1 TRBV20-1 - CSARSPEVAAYNEQFF
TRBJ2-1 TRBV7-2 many CASSLGASYNEQFF
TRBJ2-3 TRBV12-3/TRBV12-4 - CASSFKGSTKASADTQYF
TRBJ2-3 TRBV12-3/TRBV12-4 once CPSSLWTDTQYF
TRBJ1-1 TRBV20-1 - CSAPDRVNTEAFF
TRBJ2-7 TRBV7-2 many CASSSAGTTYEQYF
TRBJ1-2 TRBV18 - CASSPTGQGSHGYTF
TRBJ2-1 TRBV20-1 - CSARGSGLATFEQFF
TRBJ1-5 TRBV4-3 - CASSQDDLGGQPQHF
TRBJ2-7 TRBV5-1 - CASSGDTKYEQYF
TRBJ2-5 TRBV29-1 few CSVDGNRAQETQYF
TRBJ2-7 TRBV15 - CATRQPGTGDEQYF
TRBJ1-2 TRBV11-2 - CASSLNADRIYGYTF
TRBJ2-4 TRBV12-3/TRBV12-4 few CASSFGAGRNIQYF
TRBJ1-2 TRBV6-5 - CASSYRGDYTF
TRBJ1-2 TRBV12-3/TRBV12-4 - CASSLVVRSNYGYTF
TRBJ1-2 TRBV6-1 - CASSETTEDGYTF
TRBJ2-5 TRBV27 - CASRDRGETQYF
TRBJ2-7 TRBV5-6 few CASNNRDRTYEQYF
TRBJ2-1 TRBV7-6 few CASSLGARAGGNEQFF
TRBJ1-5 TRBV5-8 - CASSWGQTNQPQHF